One and the same sample provided the 18 T cell receptor beta chains below, sequenced in a study of beta chain features in type 1 diabetes. Overall study results and limits: Within each of all four CD4+ subsets, Type 1 diabetes patients had TCRB CDR3s that were moderately but significantly shorter.

The sequenced template was cDNA made from the entire isolated RNA. The data were produced by immunoSEQ multiplex PCR, yet TCRdb's version contains in-frame clones alone and is incomplete. The sample lists about 260,000 clones, 20% occurring once. Their antigen targets remain unknown. The material sequenced was naive CD4+ T cells from blood. These receptors all stem from a woman between 40 and 50 years old with type 1 diabetes.

The V gene is TRBV18, the J gene TRBJ2-1, with unresolved D. Germline CDR1 KGHSH, CDR2 LQKENI. The CDR3 covers 15 residues. V was pared by 0 bases and J by 0 bases, with 6 bases between. The CDR3 region has the DNA TGTGCCAGCTCACCACCGGCTTACTCCTACAATGAGCAGTTCTTC. Its protein product is CASSPPAYSYNEQFF.

This rearrangement joins TRBV9 to TRBJ1-2; TRBD1 matches at 8 bases. CDR3 length: 12 residues. Germline V lookup: CDR1 SGDLS, CDR2 YYNGEE. The trim removed 0 bases at V and 11 bases at J, leaving 3 bases unmatched. The CDR3 DNA is TGTGCCAGCAGCGTAGAGAGACAGGGGTACACCTTC. Translated: CASSVERQGYTF.

This clone has more than one count but fewer than ten. The rearrangement uses TRBV9 and TRBJ2-2, with 10 bases lining up with TRBD2. CDR3 length: 15 residues. Germline CDR1 is SGDLS and CDR2 is YYNGEE. V gave up 4 bases and J gave up 4 bases; unmatched junction bases: 4. CDR3 residues: CASSTLAGVTGELFF. Here the CDR3 DNA reads TGTGCCAGCAGCACCCTAGCGGGAGTCACCGGGGAGCTGTTTTTT. Drawing the rest from reference TRBV9 and TRBJ2-2, the complete variable domain is DSGVTQTPKHLITATGQRVTLRCSPRSGDLSVYWYQQSLDQGLQFLIQYYNGEERAKGNILERFSAQQFPDLHSELNLSSLELGDSALYFCASSTLAGVTGELFFGEGSRLTVL.

The rearrangement joins TRBV29-1 to TRBJ2-7; 14 bases are shared with TRBD2. Germline V gene data show CDR1 as SQVTM and CDR2 as ANQGSEA. This CDR3 comprises 14 residues. The ends lost 6 bases at V and 4 bases at J; junction bases unmatched: 5. The CDR3 reads CSVQGLAGVYEQYF. CDR3 DNA sequence: TGCAGCGTGCAGGGACTAGCGGGAGTTTACGAGCAGTACTTC.

This sequence joins TRBV2 and TRBJ1-6; D is possibly TRBD1 (5 bases). V lost 1 base and J 6 bases, leaving 10 bases between the germline ends. Germline V gene sequence: CDR1 SNHLY, CDR2 FYNNEI. The CDR3 consists of 15 residues. For the CDR3, the DNA is TGTGCCAGCAGTGAAGGGGGCGGATCTAATTCACCCCTCCACTTT. This encodes CASSEGGGSNSPLHF.

This clone has a handful of counts. This chain joins TRBV30 and TRBJ1-5; 9 bases are shared with TRBD1. This CDR3 contains 14 residues. Germline CDR1 reads GTSNPN; CDR2 reads SVGIG (reference sequence). The V and J ends lost 2 bases and 7 bases, in that order; junction bases with no gene match: 6. In DNA, the CDR3 is TGTGCCTGGAGTCGGGGACAGGGTGAACAGCCCCAGCATTTT. This codes for CAWSRGQGEQPQHF.

This clone was recorded a few times. The rearrangement uses TRBV2 and TRBJ2-3; the D gene is possibly TRBD2 (5 bases). V gave up 5 bases and J gave up 2 bases, with 17 bases separating them. The CDR3 length is 16 residues. The germline V gene has CDR1 SNHLY and CDR2 FYNNEI. The CDR3 nucleotides read TGTGCCAGCAGTCTGACCCGGGGTATATACACAGATACGCAGTATTTT. This codes for CASSLTRGIYTDTQYF.

The rearrangement joins TRBV28 to TRBJ2-2; D is unresolved. Germline lookup yields CDR1 MDHEN and CDR2 SYDVKM. The CDR3 runs 14 residues. Trimming removed 2 bases at V and 4 bases at J, with 8 bases between. CDR3 nucleotide sequence: TGTGCCAGCAGTTTAGAGGCACCCACCGGGGAGCTGTTTTTT. It translates to CASSLEAPTGELFF.

This clone turned up a few times. The chain has TRBV5-1 and TRBJ2-4; D is perhaps TRBD1 (6 bases). Germline values: CDR1 SGHRS, CDR2 YFSETQ. V was trimmed by 6 bases and J by 5 bases, leaving 12 bases between them. The CDR3 contains 13 residues. In DNA form, the CDR3 reads TGCGCCAGCACCGGGGCAGGGGAAAACATTCAGTACTTC. Translation gives CASTGAGENIQYF.

This clone has just a few counts. This chain links TRBV6-5 with TRBJ1-1; D remains ambiguous. The germline gives CDR1 MNHEY, CDR2 SVGAGI. V lost 2 bases and J lost 5, with 9 bases in between. The CDR3 length is 13 residues. CDR3 loop: CASSYMRDTEAFF. The CDR3 DNA reads TGTGCCAGCAGTTACATGAGGGATACTGAAGCTTTCTTT.

This clone appeared a few times. This chain joins TRBV7-2 and TRBJ2-1; TRBD2 matches 8 bases. This CDR3 has 15 amino acids. CDR1 and CDR2 from the germline V gene are SGHTA and FQGNSA. With 1 base clipped from V and 3 bases from J, the junction kept 2 bases outside the gene matches. This CDR3 reads CASSLGLAYYNEQFF. The CDR3 nucleotides are TGTGCCAGCAGCTTAGGACTAGCGTACTACAATGAGCAGTTCTTC.

This chain's CDR3 is CASGRVAIQETQYF. For the CDR3, the DNA is TGTGCCAGCGGGAGGGTGGCCATTCAAGAGACCCAGTACTTC. This sequence joins TRBV6-5 and TRBJ2-5, with 7 bases fitting TRBD2. J lost 2 bases, V lost 8 bases, and 8 bases had no gene match. CDR1 is MNHEY, CDR2 SVGAGI, per germline. The CDR3 consists of 14 residues.

V usage is TRBV7-9 and J usage is TRBJ2-3; weak D call: TRBD1 (5 bases). Germline assignment: CDR1 SEHNR and CDR2 FQNEAQ (reference sequence). Trimming removed 6 bases from V and 2 bases from J, with 15 bases in between. The CDR3 contains 15 residues. The CDR3: CASSPPQGLTDTQYF. In DNA form, the CDR3 reads TGTGCCAGCAGTCCACCGCAGGGCCTCACAGATACGCAGTATTTT.

This clone was observed a handful of times. This CDR3 is also generated by other DNA sequences in the sample. V is TRBV29-1 and J is TRBJ1-5, with TRBD1 identical over 8 bases. Germline V CDR1 and CDR2: SQVTM, ANQGSEA. J was trimmed by 7 bases and V by 6 bases; bases with no gene match: 5. The CDR3 sequence is 12 residues long. CDR3 region: CSVGQGGQPQHF. The CDR3 region has the DNA TGCAGCGTCGGACAGGGTGGACAGCCCCAGCATTTT.

This sequence joins TRBV5-4 and TRBJ1-4, with 7 bases identical to TRBD1. The CDR3 loop spans 16 amino acids. Per germline, CDR1 SGHNT and CDR2 YYREEE (reference sequence). J was trimmed by 4 bases and V by 0 bases; bases with no gene match: 6. Here the CDR3 reads CASSLGSGQFNEKLFF. In DNA form, the CDR3 reads TGTGCCAGCAGCTTGGGATCGGGACAGTTTAATGAAAAACTGTTTTTT.

This clone has more than one count but fewer than ten. The chain is built from TRBV28 and TRBJ2-7, with a weak D call TRBD2 (5 bases). The CDR3 consists of 13 residues. Trimming removed 2 bases from V and 2 bases from J, with 7 bases in between. The germline V gene encodes CDR1 MDHEN and CDR2 SYDVKM. The CDR3, as DNA: TGTGCCAGCAGTTTACAGACTACCTACGAGCAGTACTTC. This gives the protein CASSLQTTYEQYF.

This chain links TRBV27 with TRBJ2-3; 8 nucleotides match TRBD1. The CDR3 length is 15 residues. Losses at the gene ends were 7 bases for V and 2 bases for J; bases not matched to a gene: 8. Per the germline V gene, CDR1 is MNHEY and CDR2 is SMNVEV (reference sequence). The CDR3 loop reads CASTLGTGLTDTQYF. As DNA, the CDR3 is TGTGCCAGCACTCTGGGGACAGGCCTCACAGATACGCAGTATTTT.

The CDR3 spells CASSLTGTGNTIYF. Written as DNA, the CDR3 is TGTGCCAGCAGCTTGACAGGGACTGGAAACACCATATATTTT. The chain carries TRBV5-4 and TRBJ1-3, with a tentative D call TRBD1 (6 bases). Germline V gene lookup returns CDR1 SGHNT and CDR2 YYREEE (reference sequence). V lost 1 base, J lost 2 bases, and 7 bases lay in between. The CDR3 totals 14 residues.